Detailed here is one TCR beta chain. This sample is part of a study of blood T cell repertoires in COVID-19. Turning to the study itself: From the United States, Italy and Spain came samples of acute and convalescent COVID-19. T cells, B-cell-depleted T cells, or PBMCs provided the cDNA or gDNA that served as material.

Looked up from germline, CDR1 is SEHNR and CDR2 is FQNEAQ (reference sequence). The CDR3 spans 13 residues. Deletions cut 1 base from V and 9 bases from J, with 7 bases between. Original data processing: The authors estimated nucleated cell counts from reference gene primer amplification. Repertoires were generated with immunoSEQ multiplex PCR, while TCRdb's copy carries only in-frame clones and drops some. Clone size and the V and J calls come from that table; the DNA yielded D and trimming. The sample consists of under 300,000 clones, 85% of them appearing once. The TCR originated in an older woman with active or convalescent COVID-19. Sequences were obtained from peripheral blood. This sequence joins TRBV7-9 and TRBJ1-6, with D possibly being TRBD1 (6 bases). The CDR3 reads CASSLGGLSPLHF. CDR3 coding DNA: TGTGCCAGCAGCTTAGGGGGGCTTTCACCCCTCCACTTT.